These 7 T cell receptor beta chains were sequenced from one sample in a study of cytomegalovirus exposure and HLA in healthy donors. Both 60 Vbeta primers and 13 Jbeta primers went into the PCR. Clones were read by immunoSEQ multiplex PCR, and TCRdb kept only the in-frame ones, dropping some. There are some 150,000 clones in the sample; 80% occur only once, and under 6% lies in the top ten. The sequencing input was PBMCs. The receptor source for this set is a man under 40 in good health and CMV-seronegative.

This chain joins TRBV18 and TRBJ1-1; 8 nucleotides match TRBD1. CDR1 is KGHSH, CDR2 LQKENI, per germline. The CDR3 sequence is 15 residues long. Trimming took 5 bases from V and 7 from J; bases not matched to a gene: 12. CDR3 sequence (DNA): TGTGCCAGCTCATCCCTTAACAGGGGGGCAAATGAAGCTTTCTTT. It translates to CASSSLNRGANEAFF.

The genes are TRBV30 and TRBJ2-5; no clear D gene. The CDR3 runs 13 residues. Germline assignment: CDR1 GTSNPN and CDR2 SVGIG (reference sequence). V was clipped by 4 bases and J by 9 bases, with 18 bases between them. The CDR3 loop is CAWTLSEFAAQYF. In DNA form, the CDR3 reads TGTGCCTGGACCCTTTCTGAGTTCGCGGCCCAGTACTTC.

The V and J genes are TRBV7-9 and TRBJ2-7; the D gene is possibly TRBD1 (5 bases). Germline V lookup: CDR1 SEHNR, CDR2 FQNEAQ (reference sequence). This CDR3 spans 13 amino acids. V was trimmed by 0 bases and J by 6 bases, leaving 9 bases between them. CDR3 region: CASSLAGALEQYF. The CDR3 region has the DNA TGTGCCAGCAGCTTAGCAGGGGCGCTCGAGCAGTACTTC.

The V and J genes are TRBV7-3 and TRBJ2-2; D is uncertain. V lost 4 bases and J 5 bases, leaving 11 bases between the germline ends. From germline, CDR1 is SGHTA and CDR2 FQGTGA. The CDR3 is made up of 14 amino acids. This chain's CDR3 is CASSSRSWTGELFF. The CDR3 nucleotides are TGTGCCAGCAGCTCTAGGAGTTGGACCGGGGAGCTGTTTTTT.

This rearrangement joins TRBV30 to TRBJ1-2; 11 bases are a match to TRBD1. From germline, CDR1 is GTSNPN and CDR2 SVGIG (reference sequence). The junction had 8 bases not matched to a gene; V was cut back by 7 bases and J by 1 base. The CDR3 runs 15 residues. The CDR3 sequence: CAYSRDRGGNYGYTF. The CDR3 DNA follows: TGTGCCTATTCCCGGGACAGGGGGGGTAACTATGGCTACACCTTC. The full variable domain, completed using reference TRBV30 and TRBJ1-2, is SQTIHQWPATLVQPVGSPLSLECTVEGTSNPNLYWYRQAAGRGLQLLFYSVGIGQISSEVPQNLSASRPQDRQFILSSKKLLLSDSGFYLCAYSRDRGGNYGYTFGSGTRLTVV.

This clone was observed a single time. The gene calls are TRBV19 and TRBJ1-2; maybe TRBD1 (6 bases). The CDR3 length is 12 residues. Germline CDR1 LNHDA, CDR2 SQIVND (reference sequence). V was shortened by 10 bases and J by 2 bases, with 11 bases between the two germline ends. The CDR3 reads CATKDRNYGYTF. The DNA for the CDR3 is TGTGCCACTAAGGACAGAAACTATGGCTACACCTTC.

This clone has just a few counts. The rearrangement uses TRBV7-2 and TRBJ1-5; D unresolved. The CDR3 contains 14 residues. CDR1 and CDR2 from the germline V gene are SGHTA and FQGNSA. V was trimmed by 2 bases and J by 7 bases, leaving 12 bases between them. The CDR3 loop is CASSLHVPGQPQHF. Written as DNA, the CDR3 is TGTGCCAGCAGCTTACACGTCCCGGGACAGCCCCAGCATTTT.